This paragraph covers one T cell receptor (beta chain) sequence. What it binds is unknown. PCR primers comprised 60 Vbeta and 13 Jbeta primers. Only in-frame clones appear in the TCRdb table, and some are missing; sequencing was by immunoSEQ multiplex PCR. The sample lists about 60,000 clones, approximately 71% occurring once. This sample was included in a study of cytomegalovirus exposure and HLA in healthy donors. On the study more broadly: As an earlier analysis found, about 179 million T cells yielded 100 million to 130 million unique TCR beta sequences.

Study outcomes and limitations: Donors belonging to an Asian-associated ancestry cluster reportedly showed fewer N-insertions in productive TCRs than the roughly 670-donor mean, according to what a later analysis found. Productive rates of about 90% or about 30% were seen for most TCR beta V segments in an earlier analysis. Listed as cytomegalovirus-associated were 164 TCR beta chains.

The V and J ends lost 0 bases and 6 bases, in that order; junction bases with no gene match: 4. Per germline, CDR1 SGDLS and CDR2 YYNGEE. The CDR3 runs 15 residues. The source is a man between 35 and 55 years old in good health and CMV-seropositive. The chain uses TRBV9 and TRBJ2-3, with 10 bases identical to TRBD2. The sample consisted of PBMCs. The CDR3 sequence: CASSVGLAGSDTQYF. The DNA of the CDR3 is TGTGCCAGCAGCGTAGGACTAGCGGGCTCGGATACGCAGTATTTT.